Each of the 5 T cell receptor beta chains below was sequenced from the same sample in a study of T cell repertoires in cytomegalovirus infection (dated by TCRdb to between 2018 and 2021). In light of the paper, this sample's treatment or condition label describes: in vitro stimulation with specific CMV peptide epitopes to enrich CMV-specific T cells. The sequencing machine was an Illumina HiSeq 1500. The raw public reads went through TCRdb reprocessing: fastp at Q25, MiXCR clone calling, in-frame beta chains kept. All rows with the same CDR3 protein become a single entry with the most common DNA and genes. A total of 370,000 or so distinct CDR3 sequences appear in this sample, about 32% of them only once. The ten largest clones represent less than 15% of the sample. No antigen has been assigned to these receptors. The specimen was cultured PBMCs, collected from culture after CMV antigen stimulation. Every receptor here comes from a human donor in good health (CMV status not recorded). Some clones in this sample may be carry-over from other donors' samples.

This clonotype occurred a few times. The J gene is TRBJ1-4, the V gene TRBV4-3; D unresolved. Trimming removed 1 base at V and 8 bases at J, with 8 bases between. CDR1 and CDR2 from the germline V gene are LGHNA and YSLEER. CDR3 length equals 13 residues. The CDR3 reads CASSQVFREKLFF. CDR3 nucleotides: TGCGCCAGCAGCCAAGTCTTCCGGGAAAAACTGTTTTTT.

The chain uses TRBV20-1 and TRBJ2-7; 8 nucleotides line up with TRBD1. The length of the CDR3 is 14 residues. The V segment lost 5 bases and the J segment 5 bases; nucleotides outside the gene matches: 11. Looked up from germline, CDR1 is DFQATT and CDR2 is SNEGSKA (reference sequence). The CDR3 DNA follows: TGCAGTGCTGAAGACAGGGGAGAAAGTAACGAGCAGTACGTC. This encodes CSAEDRGESNEQYV.

This clonotype was found a few times. V is TRBV6-2 or TRBV6-3 and J is TRBJ1-5; TRBD1 is a possible D gene (5 bases). Germline CDR1 MNHEY, CDR2 SVGEGT. The CDR3 spans 13 residues. The V and J ends lost 9 bases and 0 bases respectively, with 9 bases between them. As DNA, the CDR3 is TGTGCCAGTCACAGGTATAGCAATCAGCCCCAGCATTTT. It translates to CASHRYSNQPQHF.

Written as DNA, the CDR3 is TGTGCCAGCAGCACAACGTTACAGGGTTTCCTAGGCGAGCAGTACGTC. It codes for CASSTTLQGFLGEQYV. The genes are TRBV11-2 and TRBJ2-7, with a weak D call TRBD1 (6 bases). The ends were cut back, 5 bases at V and 6 bases at J, with 23 bases in the middle. The CDR3 is 16 residues long. Germline V gene data show CDR1 as SGHAT and CDR2 as FQNNGV.

This clonotype appeared a few times. This chain joins TRBV12-3 or TRBV12-4 and TRBJ1-2, with D possibly TRBD1 on 5 matching bases. This CDR3 comprises 15 residues. Deletions cut 6 bases from V and 0 bases from J, with 14 bases between. The CDR3 DNA reads TGTGCCAGCAGGCAGGGAGGACCCTCTAACTATGGCTACACCTTC. This gives the protein CASRQGGPSNYGYTF.